Listed here are 8 T cell receptor beta chains from one sample, sequenced in a study of T cells in Graves' hyperthyroidism and ophthalmopathy. The TCR beta CDR3 regions underwent amplification using RNA transcripts as the source. The study used the HTBI primer set for a first-round RT-PCR of the TCR CDR3. MiXCR was run by TCRdb on the multiplex PCR reads, yielding one entry per CDR3 protein. The sample contains some 600,000 distinct CDR3 sequences, roughly 46% of which appear only once. The sequenced sample consisted of peripheral blood or thyroid tissue (not recorded which). The receptor set was obtained from a woman under 30 with Graves' hyperthyroidism.

The CDR3 sequence: CASSTVPGQNYGYTF. The CDR3 coding sequence is TGTGCCAGCAGTACAGTCCCGGGACAGAATTATGGCTACACCTTC. The chain carries TRBV7-3 and TRBJ1-2, with TRBD1 matching 7 bases. The CDR3 runs 15 residues. Looked up from germline, CDR1 is SGHTA and CDR2 is FQGTGA. Losses at the gene ends were 6 bases for V and 5 bases for J; bases not matched to a gene: 12.

The chain links TRBV29-1 to TRBJ2-7, with TRBD2 as a possible D gene (6 bases). Germline V gives CDR1 SQVTM, CDR2 ANQGSEA. Trimming cost V 6 bases and J 9 bases, with 21 bases left between them. CDR3 length: 13 residues. This CDR3 reads CSVGGTTQKGQYF. Here the CDR3 DNA reads TGCAGCGTGGGAGGAACGACCCAAAAGGGGCAGTACTTC.

This clonotype was seen a few times. One end of the junction fails to match germline, which may point to a read error. This chain links TRBV5-1 with TRBJ1-1, with D tentatively TRBD1 (5 bases). This CDR3 has 14 amino acids. Germline V gives CDR1 SGHRS, CDR2 YFSETQ. The CDR3 nucleotides are TGTGCCAGCAGTTCCTGGGGACCGAACACTGAAGCTTTCTTT. Amino acids: CASSSWGPNTEAFF.

This clonotype was recorded many times. The chain recombines TRBV2 with TRBJ1-5; D is undetermined. This CDR3 is 13 amino acids long. Germline V lookup: CDR1 SNHLY, CDR2 FYNNEI. The V gene lost 11 bases and the J gene lost 0 bases, with 11 bases spanning the gap. The CDR3 protein is CAPAGTSNQPQHF. Written as DNA, the CDR3 is TGTGCCCCCGCCGGAACTAGCAATCAGCCCCAGCATTTT.

The chain couples TRBV25-1 to TRBJ1-2, with 8 bases lining up with TRBD1. Germline loops: CDR1 MGHDK, CDR2 SYGVNS. This CDR3 spans 15 amino acids. J gave up 3 bases and V 7 bases, and 10 bases lay outside the gene matches. The CDR3 sequence is CASIDTGGNDYGYTF. Here the CDR3 DNA reads TGTGCCAGCATTGATACAGGGGGAAATGACTATGGCTACACCTTC.

This clonotype occurred many times. V usage is TRBV7-6 and J usage is TRBJ2-7; possible D gene TRBD2, 5 bases. The ends were cut back, 6 bases at V and 6 bases at J, with 15 bases in the middle. The CDR3 runs to 13 residues. The germline V gene has CDR1 SGHVS and CDR2 FNYEAQ. For the CDR3, the DNA is TGTGCCAGCAGAGATCGGGTGGCGGGCGAGCAGTACTTC. It codes for CASRDRVAGEQYF.

This chain uses TRBV19 with TRBJ2-7; 7 nucleotides line up with TRBD2. V lost 7 bases, J lost 5 bases, and 5 bases stayed unmatched. The CDR3 covers 12 residues. Germline-derived CDR1 and CDR2 are LNHDA and SQIVND (reference sequence). This CDR3 is CASNKRGDEQYF. CDR3 DNA sequence: TGTGCCAGTAATAAACGGGGGGACGAGCAGTACTTC.

The CDR3: CASVTAMNTEAFF. CDR3 nucleotide sequence: TGTGCCAGCGTTACAGCCATGAACACTGAAGCTTTCTTT. V usage is TRBV6-6 and J usage is TRBJ1-1; D is undetermined. V gave up 8 bases and J gave up 0 bases, with 10 bases separating them. CDR3 length: 13 amino acids. Germline assignment: CDR1 MNHNY and CDR2 SVGAGI (reference sequence).